This note documents a single TCR beta chain sequence. Trimming removed 8 bases from V and 3 bases from J, with 10 bases in between. Germline lookup yields CDR1 SGHAT and CDR2 FQNNGV. The CDR3 is made up of 12 amino acids. Libraries were prepared by immunoSEQ multiplex PCR; TCRdb keeps only in-frame clonotypes and omits some of them. This sample has 30,000 to 45,000 clones; approximately 80% occur once, and the top ten carry over 8.5%. These data originate in a study of OX40 agonist ivuxolimab in advanced cancers. Study-level information: Head and neck, renal cell, melanoma or hepatocellular carcinoma were the cancers that dose-escalation patients had.

This sequence originates from an adult with an advanced solid tumor such as melanoma, head and neck, liver or kidney cancer. This material consisted of CD4+ or CD8+ T cells sorted from blood, taken in a trial of the OX40 agonist ivuxolimab. The chain has TRBV11-2 and TRBJ1-2; possibly TRBD1 for D (5 bases). The CDR3 loop is CASRTPDYGYTF. CDR3 sequence (DNA): TGTGCCAGCCGGACACCAGACTATGGCTACACCTTC.